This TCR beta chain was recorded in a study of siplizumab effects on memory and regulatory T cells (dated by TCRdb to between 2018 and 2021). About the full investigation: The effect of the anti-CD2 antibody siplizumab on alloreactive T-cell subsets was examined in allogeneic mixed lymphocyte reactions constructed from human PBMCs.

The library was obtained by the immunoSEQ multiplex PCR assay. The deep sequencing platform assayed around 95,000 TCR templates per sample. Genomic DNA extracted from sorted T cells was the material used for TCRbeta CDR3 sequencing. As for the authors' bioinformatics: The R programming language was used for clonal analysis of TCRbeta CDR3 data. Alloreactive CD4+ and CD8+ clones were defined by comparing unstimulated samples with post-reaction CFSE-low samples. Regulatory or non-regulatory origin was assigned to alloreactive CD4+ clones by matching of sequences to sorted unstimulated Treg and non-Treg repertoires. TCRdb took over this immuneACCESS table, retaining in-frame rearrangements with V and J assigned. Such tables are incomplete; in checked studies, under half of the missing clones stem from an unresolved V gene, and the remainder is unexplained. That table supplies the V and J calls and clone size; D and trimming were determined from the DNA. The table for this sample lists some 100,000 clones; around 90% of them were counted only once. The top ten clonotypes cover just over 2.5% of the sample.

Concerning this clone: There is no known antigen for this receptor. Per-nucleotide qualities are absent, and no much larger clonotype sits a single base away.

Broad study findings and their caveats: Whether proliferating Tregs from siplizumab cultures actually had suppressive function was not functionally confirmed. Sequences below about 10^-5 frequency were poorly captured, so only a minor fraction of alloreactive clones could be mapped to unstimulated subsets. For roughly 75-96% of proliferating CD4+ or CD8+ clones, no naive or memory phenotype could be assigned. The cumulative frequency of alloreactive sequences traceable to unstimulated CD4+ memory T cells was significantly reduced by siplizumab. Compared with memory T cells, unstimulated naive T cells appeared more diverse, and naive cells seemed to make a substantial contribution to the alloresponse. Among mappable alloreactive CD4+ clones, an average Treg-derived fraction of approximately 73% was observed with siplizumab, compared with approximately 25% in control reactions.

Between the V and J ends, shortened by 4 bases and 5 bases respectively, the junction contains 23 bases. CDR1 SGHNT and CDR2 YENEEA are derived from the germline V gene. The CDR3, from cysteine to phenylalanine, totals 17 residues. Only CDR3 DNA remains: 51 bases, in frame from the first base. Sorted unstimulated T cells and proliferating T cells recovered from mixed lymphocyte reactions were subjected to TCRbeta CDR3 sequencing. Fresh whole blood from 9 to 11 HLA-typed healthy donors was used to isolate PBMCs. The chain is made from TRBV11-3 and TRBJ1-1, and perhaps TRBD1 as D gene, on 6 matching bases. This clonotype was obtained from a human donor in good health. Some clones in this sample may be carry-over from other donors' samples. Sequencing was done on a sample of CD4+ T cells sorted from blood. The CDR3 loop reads CASSWGDYRVLSTEAFF. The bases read TGTGCCAGCAGCTGGGGGGACTACAGGGTCCTCTCGACTGAAGCTTTCTTT.